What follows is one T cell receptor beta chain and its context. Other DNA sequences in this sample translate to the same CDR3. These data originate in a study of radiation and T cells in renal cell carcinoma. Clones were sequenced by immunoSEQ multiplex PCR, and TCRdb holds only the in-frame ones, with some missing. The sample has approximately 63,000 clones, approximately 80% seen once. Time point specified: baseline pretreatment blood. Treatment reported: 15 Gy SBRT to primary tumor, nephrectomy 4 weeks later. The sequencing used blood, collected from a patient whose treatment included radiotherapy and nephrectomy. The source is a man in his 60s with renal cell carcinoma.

CDR3 sequence reads: CASSWGFSKETQYF. The CDR3, as DNA: TGTGCCAGCAGCTGGGGGTTTTCGAAGGAGACCCAGTACTTC. The chain couples TRBV5-6 to TRBJ2-5; D might be TRBD1 or TRBD2, each matching 5 bases. V lost 3 bases and J lost 5, with 14 bases in between. Germline V gives CDR1 SGHDT, CDR2 YYEEEE. The CDR3 is 14 amino acids. The full variable domain, completed using reference TRBV5-6 and TRBJ2-5, is DAGVTQSPTHLIKTRGQQVTLRCSPKSGHDTVSWYQQALGQGPQFIFQYYEEEERQRGNFPDRFSGHQFPNYSSELNVNALLLGDSALYLCASSWGFSKETQYFGPGTRLLVL.